This is a list of T cell receptor beta chains from one sample in a study of T cell responses to AZD1222 COVID-19 vaccine. Profiled with immunoSEQ multiplex PCR; TCRdb holds only in-frame clones, not every one. The sample yields some 100,000 clones, 85% to 90% seen once. Sequencing was performed on peripheral blood, taken on day 0 of AZD1222 vaccination. The receptors were sampled from an adult in good health. Each CDR3 is given with its conserved first and last residue. Each record gives: D gene, V gene, clone size, J gene, CDR3 DNA, CDR3 protein. D genes are given only for firm matches. Part of the rows lack a size; the others show once, few, many or a class for expanded clones.

TRBD2	TRBV2	.	TRBJ2-3	TGTGCCAGCAGTGAAAGCGGGAGGCGGACAGATACGCAGTATTTT	CASSESGRRTDTQYF
.	TRBV7-9	.	TRBJ2-1	TGTGCCAGCAGCCTTGACCCCCACAATGAGCAGTTCTTC	CASSLDPHNEQFF
TRBD1	TRBV5-4	.	TRBJ1-4	TGTGCCAGCAGCCGGGACAGGAGTAATGAAAAACTGTTTTTT	CASSRDRSNEKLFF
.	TRBV7-2	few	TRBJ2-7	TGTGCCAGCAGCTCCGGGGGTTCGGCCCCCTACGAGCAGTACTTC	CASSSGGSAPYEQYF
.	TRBV3-1/TRBV3-2	few	TRBJ1-2	TGTGCCAGCAGCCAAGAGGGGGTTCGCTATGGCTACACCTTC	CASSQEGVRYGYTF
.	TRBV20-1	.	TRBJ1-3	TGCAGTGCTAGAGTCAGAAACACCATATATTTT	CSARVRNTIYF
.	TRBV19	.	TRBJ1-3	TGTGCCAGTAGTACCGGGCGAAACACCATATATTTT	CASSTGRNTIYF
.	TRBV19	.	TRBJ2-3	TGTGCCAGTAGTATCTTGGCAGGCACAGATACGCAGTATTTT	CASSILAGTDTQYF
.	TRBV30	.	TRBJ1-6	TGTGCCTGGAGTGTAGGGAGCTCCTATAATTCACCCCTCCACTTT	CAWSVGSSYNSPLHF
.	TRBV6-1	.	TRBJ1-5	TGTGCCAGCAGTGAATACGCCCGAGGGGGCAATCAGCCCCAGCATTTT	CASSEYARGGNQPQHF
.	TRBV30	.	TRBJ1-5	TGTGCCTTCGCAGGGGCCGGGTTCAATCAGCCCCAGCATTTT	CAFAGAGFNQPQHF
TRBD1	TRBV18	.	TRBJ1-3	TGTGCCAGCTCACCGACCGGGACAGGGGCTGGAAACACCATATATTTT	CASSPTGTGAGNTIYF
.	TRBV19	once	TRBJ1-5	TGTGCCAGTCATAATAGCAATCAGCCCCAGCATTTT	CASHNSNQPQHF
.	TRBV7-7	.	TRBJ2-7	TGTGCCAGCAGCCCGGGACTTACAACCTACGAGCAGTACTTC	CASSPGLTTYEQYF
.	TRBV4-1	few	TRBJ2-1	TGCGCCAGCAGCCCCGGGGCCAATCCGAGGGGTGAGCAGTTCTTC	CASSPGANPRGEQFF
.	TRBV5-1	.	TRBJ2-5	TGCGCCAGCAGCTTAGAAGAGACCCAGTACTTC	CASSLEETQYF